This paragraph reports one TCR beta chain. Germline V gene lookup returns CDR1 SGHAT and CDR2 FQNNGV. The length of the CDR3 is 15 residues. V lost 3 bases and J 3 bases, leaving 11 bases between the germline ends. This entry comes from a study of CD8 T cells in Susac syndrome. CD8+ and CD4+ T cells from blood underwent TCR beta sequencing, which was carried out in a high-throughput format. Reverse transcription used about 0.45 to 1 ug RNA and random hexamers. TCRdb fed the immunoSEQ multiplex PCR reads into MiXCR, producing one record per CDR3 protein. In the table there are 150,000 to 200,000 distinct CDR3 sequences, 90% to 95% of which are singletons.

The TCR comes from a human donor with multiple sclerosis. Sequencing used CD4+ T cells from PBMCs. This rearrangement joins TRBV11-2 to TRBJ2-2, with D possibly TRBD1 on 5 matching bases. CDR3 bases: TGTGCCAGCAGCTTCGGGCGGACATACACCGGGGAGCTGTTTTTT. It encodes CASSFGRTYTGELFF.